Below, one TCR beta chain is given with its context. Its antigen is not known. Additional DNA sequences in this sample encode the identical CDR3. These data come from a study of cytomegalovirus exposure and HLA in healthy donors. General study findings and limits: Altogether, about 160 TCR beta chains were recorded as cytomegalovirus-associated. In a later analysis, productive TCRs from donors in an Asian-associated ancestry cluster reportedly carried fewer N-insertions than the cohort mean.

V was shortened by 6 bases and J by 5 bases, with 8 bases between the two germline ends. CDR3 length equals 12 residues. Germline V CDR1 and CDR2: SEHNR, FQNEAQ (reference sequence). PCR used 60 Vbeta primers and 13 Jbeta primers. Sequenced by immunoSEQ multiplex PCR; TCRdb stores in-frame clones only, minus some. The profile shows fewer than 150,000 clones, about 73% of them singletons. The sequence was obtained from a woman aged 45-59 years in good health and CMV-seropositive. What was sequenced was PBMCs. The chain carries TRBV7-9 and TRBJ2-1; D call uncertain. The DNA of the CDR3 is TGTGCCAGCAGTGGCCCGAACAATGAGCAGTTCTTC. It translates to CASSGPNNEQFF.